A single sample gave rise to the 14 T cell receptor beta chains below, sequenced in a study of T cell responses to AZD1222 COVID-19 vaccine. Sequencing was performed with immunoSEQ multiplex PCR; in TCRdb, only in-frame clones are kept and a portion is missing. The sample yields about 150,000 clones, roughly 93% seen once. The sample here was peripheral blood, taken 28 days after the second AZD1222 dose. The receptors originated from an adult who received the AZD1222 COVID-19 vaccine.

The V and J genes are TRBV7-9 and TRBJ2-7, with 8 bases aligning to TRBD1. Germline V CDR1 and CDR2: SEHNR, FQNEAQ (reference sequence). CDR3 length equals 15 residues. After removal of 6 bases from V and 2 bases from J, the junction contained 9 bases not matched to a gene. The CDR3 nucleotides read TGTGCCAGCAGTTCCCGGACAGGGACCCCCTACGAGCAGTACTTC. This gives the protein CASSSRTGTPYEQYF.

CDR3 protein: CASMGAGTPSYEQYF. DNA for the CDR3: TGTGCCAGCATGGGGGCCGGGACACCCTCCTACGAGCAGTACTTC. The chain employs TRBV6-5 and TRBJ2-7; a weak D match, TRBD1 (6 bases). CDR3 size: 15 residues. Trimming removed 7 bases at V and 0 bases at J, with 16 bases between. CDR1 is MNHEY and CDR2 is SVGAGI in the germline V gene.

CDR3 residues: CASSLGDSIGNYGYTF. CDR3 DNA sequence: TGTGCCAGCAGCTTAGGGGACAGCATTGGCAACTATGGCTACACCTTC. The chain couples TRBV7-9 to TRBJ1-2, with TRBD1 matching over 7 bases. The trim removed 1 base at V and 2 bases at J, leaving 7 bases unmatched. From germline, CDR1 is SEHNR and CDR2 FQNEAQ (reference sequence). This CDR3 has 16 residues.

The chain couples TRBV7-9 to TRBJ1-1; 7 bases align to TRBD1. The junction had 16 bases not matched to a gene; V was cut back by 5 bases and J by 4 bases. Germline V gene lookup returns CDR1 SEHNR and CDR2 FQNEAQ (reference sequence). The length of the CDR3 is 17 residues. CDR3 coding DNA: TGTGCCAGCAGCCCCCTGGGGGTCAGGGGGGTGTTCACTGAAGCTTTCTTT. Translation: CASSPLGVRGVFTEAFF.

J is TRBJ1-2 and V is TRBV6-5; 11 positions agree with TRBD1. CDR1 and CDR2 from the germline V gene are MNHEY and SVGAGI. CDR3 length: 15 residues. V trimming: 2 bases; J trimming: 4 bases; junction bases outside the gene matches: 3. The CDR3 reads CASSYGTGGTYGYTF. CDR3 DNA: TGTGCCAGCAGTTACGGGACAGGGGGAACCTATGGCTACACCTTC.

The chain joins TRBV4-1 to TRBJ2-7; 7 nucleotides match TRBD2. Per the germline V gene, CDR1 is MGHRA and CDR2 is YSYEKL. The ends lost 4 bases at V and 0 bases at J; junction bases unmatched: 6. The CDR3 has 15 amino acids. CDR3 sequence: CASSRAGRGSYEQYF. The CDR3, as DNA: TGCGCCAGCAGCCGAGCAGGGAGGGGCTCCTACGAGCAGTACTTC.

The chain is built from TRBV5-4 and TRBJ1-6, with TRBD1 identical over 11 bases. The CDR3 extends over 18 amino acids. CDR1 is SGHNT, CDR2 YYREEE, per germline (reference sequence). Trimming took 1 base from V and 4 from J; bases not matched to a gene: 7. This CDR3 is CASSLSRGTGGYNSPLHF. As DNA, the CDR3 is TGTGCCAGCAGCTTGAGTCGCGGGACAGGGGGTTATAATTCACCCCTCCACTTT.

The rearrangement links TRBV7-9 to TRBJ1-6, with no clear D. CDR1 SEHNR and CDR2 FQNEAQ come from the germline V gene (reference sequence). CDR3 length: 13 residues. V was clipped by 3 bases and J by 8 bases, with 8 bases between them. The CDR3 region has the DNA TGTGCCAGCAGCTTGTGGAACGATTCACCCCTCCACTTT. Its protein product is CASSLWNDSPLHF.

The chain carries TRBV28 and TRBJ1-5; D is perhaps TRBD1 (5 bases). The CDR3 runs to 14 residues. Germline values: CDR1 MDHEN, CDR2 SYDVKM. Between the trimmed V and J ends, which lost 3 bases and 3 bases, there was a span of 9 bases. CDR3 loop: CASSLNRYNQPQHF. DNA for the CDR3: TGTGCCAGCAGTTTGAACAGGTACAATCAGCCCCAGCATTTT.

The chain recombines TRBV9 with TRBJ1-1; 7 positions agree with TRBD1. In germline, CDR1 is SGDLS, CDR2 YYNGEE. V gave up 3 bases and J gave up 0 bases; unmatched junction bases: 8. The CDR3 extends over 16 amino acids. This CDR3 reads CASSGGGDRVNTEAFF. The CDR3 bases are TGTGCCAGCAGCGGAGGGGGGGACAGAGTGAACACTGAAGCTTTCTTT.

The chain employs TRBV20-1 and TRBJ2-7; 8 bases align to TRBD1. The CDR3 contains 11 residues. J was trimmed by 4 bases and V by 5 bases; bases with no gene match: 1. Germline values: CDR1 DFQATT, CDR2 SNEGSKA (reference sequence). DNA for the CDR3: TGCAGTGCTTGGACAGGGTACGAGCAGTACTTC. This sequence encodes CSAWTGYEQYF.

The chain combines TRBV4-1 with TRBJ1-2; D call uncertain. The germline V gene has CDR1 MGHRA and CDR2 YSYEKL. V dropped 1 base and J dropped 3 bases, with 18 bases sitting between them. The CDR3 is 17 amino acids. Here the CDR3 DNA reads TGCGCCAGCAGCCAAGGGCCGGCAGCTGACTTTCACTATGGCTACACCTTC. Translated, it gives CASSQGPAADFHYGYTF.

Only one count was recorded for this clone. The CDR3 coding sequence is TGTGCCAGCAGCTTAGTTGTCAGGGGCCAAGAGACCCAGTACTTC. Encoded protein: CASSLVVRGQETQYF. The chain is built from TRBV7-9 and TRBJ2-5; the D gene is possibly TRBD1 (6 bases). Germline loops: CDR1 SEHNR, CDR2 FQNEAQ (reference sequence). Trimming removed 1 base at V and 1 base at J, with 10 bases between. The CDR3 contains 15 residues.

V and J are TRBV3-1 (or the pseudogene TRBV3-2) and TRBJ2-1, with a tentative D call TRBD1 (5 bases). CDR3 length: 15 residues. Germline CDR1 is LGHDT and CDR2 is YNNKEL (reference sequence). V dropped 2 bases and J dropped 6 bases, with 14 bases sitting between them. CDR3 region: CASSQSGAKANEQFF. The CDR3 coding sequence is TGTGCCAGCAGCCAATCTGGGGCCAAGGCCAATGAGCAGTTCTTC.